The clone carrying this T cell receptor (beta chain) was recorded once. The antigen remains unidentified. Assay used: immunoSEQ multiplex PCR; TCRdb lists only in-frame clones, some missing. The sample has roughly 100,000 clones, 80% seen once. The CDR3 is made up of 15 amino acids. Trimming took 10 bases from V and 5 from J, leaving 20 bases between them. Germline V gene lookup returns CDR1 ENHRY and CDR2 SYGVKD. The data were taken from a study of Ad26.COV2.S vaccination and SARS-CoV-2 variants. Study-level results: The breadth of spike-specific CD8+ and CD4+ T cell responses after vaccination was reportedly substantial. Vaccine and placebo recipients had similar non-spike TCR breadth. The analyses of TCR breadth and depth may have understated the size of total T cell responses. Vaccinees showed greater spike-specific TCR breadth than placebo recipients.

The clonotype comes from a human donor who had recovered from COVID-19. The chain has TRBV10-3 and TRBJ2-2; D ambiguous. This material consisted of peripheral blood, taken after recovery from COVID-19. DNA of the CDR3: TGTGCCACCGAAGACCTCCTCGGTCGGACCGGGGAGCTGTTTTTT. It specifies CATEDLLGRTGELFF.